This TCR beta chain was sequenced for a study of T cell repertoires in cytomegalovirus infection. General study findings and limits: The response measured ex vivo was dominated by TCR beta clonotypes (HLA-C-restricted and CMV-specific).

MiXCR was run by TCRdb on the reads, yielding one entry per CDR3 protein. The data show some 350,000 distinct CDR3 sequences, roughly a third seen once. Many counts were recorded for this clonotype. What it recognizes is unknown. Deletions cut 5 bases from V and 6 bases from J, with 17 bases between. The CDR3 loop spans 15 amino acids. Per the germline V gene, CDR1 is SGHTA and CDR2 is FQGNSA. This rearrangement joins TRBV7-2 to TRBJ2-1; either TRBD1 or TRBD2 may supply D (5 bases each). The starting material was cultured PBMCs, obtained from culture after CMV antigen stimulation. The receptor comes from a human donor in good health (CMV status not recorded). Some clones in this sample may be carry-over from other donors' samples. The CDR3 reads CASSRVGPPGNEQFF. CDR3 nucleotide sequence: TGTGCCAGCAGCCGGGTGGGACCCCCGGGCAATGAGCAGTTCTTC.